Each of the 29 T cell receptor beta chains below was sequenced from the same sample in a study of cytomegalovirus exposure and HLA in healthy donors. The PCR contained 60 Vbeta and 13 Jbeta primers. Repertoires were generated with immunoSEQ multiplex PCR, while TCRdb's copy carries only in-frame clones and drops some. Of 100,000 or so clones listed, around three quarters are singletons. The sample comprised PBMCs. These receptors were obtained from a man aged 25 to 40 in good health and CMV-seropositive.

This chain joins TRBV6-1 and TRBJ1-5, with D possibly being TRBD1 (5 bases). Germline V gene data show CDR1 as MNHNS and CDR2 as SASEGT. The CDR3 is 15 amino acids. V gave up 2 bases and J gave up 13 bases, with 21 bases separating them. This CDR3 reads CASSENRQSHLLQHF. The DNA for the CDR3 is TGTGCCAGCAGTGAAAATAGACAGTCCCACCTATTGCAGCATTTT.

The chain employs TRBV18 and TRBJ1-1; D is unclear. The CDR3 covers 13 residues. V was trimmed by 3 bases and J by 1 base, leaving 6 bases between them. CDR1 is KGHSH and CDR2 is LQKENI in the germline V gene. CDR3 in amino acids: CASSPNKNTEAFF. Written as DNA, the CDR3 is TGTGCCAGCTCACCTAACAAGAACACTGAAGCTTTCTTT.

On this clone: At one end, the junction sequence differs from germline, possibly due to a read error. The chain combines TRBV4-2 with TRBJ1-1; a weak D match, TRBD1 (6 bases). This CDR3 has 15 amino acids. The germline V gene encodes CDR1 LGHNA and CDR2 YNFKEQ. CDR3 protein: CASSHSGTLNSEAFF. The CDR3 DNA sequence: TGTGCCAGCAGCCACTCCGGGACACTGAACTCTGAAGCTTTCTTT.

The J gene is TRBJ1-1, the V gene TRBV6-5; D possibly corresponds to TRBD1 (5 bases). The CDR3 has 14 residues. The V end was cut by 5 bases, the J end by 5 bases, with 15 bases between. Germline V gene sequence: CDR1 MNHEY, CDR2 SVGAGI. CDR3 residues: CASSAPGDGTEAFF. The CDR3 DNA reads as TGTGCCAGCAGTGCCCCGGGGGATGGGACTGAAGCTTTCTTT.

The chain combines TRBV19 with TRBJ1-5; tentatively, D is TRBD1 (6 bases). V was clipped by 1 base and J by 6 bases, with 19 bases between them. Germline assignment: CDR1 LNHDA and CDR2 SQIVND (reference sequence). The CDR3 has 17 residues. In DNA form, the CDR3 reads TGTGCCAGTAGTATAGCCCGACTACAGGGTAGGAGTCAGCCCCAGCATTTT. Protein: CASSIARLQGRSQPQHF.

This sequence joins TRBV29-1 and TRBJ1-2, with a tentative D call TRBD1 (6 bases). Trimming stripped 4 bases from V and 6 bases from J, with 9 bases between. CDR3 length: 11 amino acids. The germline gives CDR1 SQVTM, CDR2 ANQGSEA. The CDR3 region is CSVAGANGYTF. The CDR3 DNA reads TGCAGCGTTGCAGGGGCGAATGGCTACACCTTC. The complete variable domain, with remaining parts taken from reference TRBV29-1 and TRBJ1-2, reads SAVISQKPSRDICQRGTSLTIQCQVDSQVTMMFWYRQQPGQSLTLIATANQGSEATYESGFVIDKFPISRPNLTFSTLTVSNMSPEDSSIYLCSVAGANGYTFGSGTRLTVV.

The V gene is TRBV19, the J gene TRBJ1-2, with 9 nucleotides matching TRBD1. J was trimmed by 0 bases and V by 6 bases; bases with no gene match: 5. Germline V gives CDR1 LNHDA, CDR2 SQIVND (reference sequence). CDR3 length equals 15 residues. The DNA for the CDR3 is TGTGCCAGTAGGGACAGGGGACGGCCTAACTATGGCTACACCTTC. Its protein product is CASRDRGRPNYGYTF.

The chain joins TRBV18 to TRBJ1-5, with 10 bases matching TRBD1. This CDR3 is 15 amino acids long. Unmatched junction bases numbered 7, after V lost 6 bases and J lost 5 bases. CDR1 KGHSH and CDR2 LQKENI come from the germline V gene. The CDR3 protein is CASSYMDRGDQPQHF. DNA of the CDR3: TGTGCCAGCTCCTACATGGACAGGGGGGATCAGCCCCAGCATTTT.

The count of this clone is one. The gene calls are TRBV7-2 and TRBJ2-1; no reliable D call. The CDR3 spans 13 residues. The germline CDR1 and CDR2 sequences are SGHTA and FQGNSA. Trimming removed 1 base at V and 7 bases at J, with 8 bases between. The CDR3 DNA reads TGTGCCAGCAGCTTAGTTGTGCAGAATGAGCAGTTCTTC. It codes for CASSLVVQNEQFF.

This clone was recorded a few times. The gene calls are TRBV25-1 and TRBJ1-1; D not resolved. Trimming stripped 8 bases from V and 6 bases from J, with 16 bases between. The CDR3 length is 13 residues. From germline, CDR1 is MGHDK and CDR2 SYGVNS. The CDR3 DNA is TGTGCCAGCCGGGGTGGGGTCGATTCTGAAGCTTTCTTT. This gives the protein CASRGGVDSEAFF. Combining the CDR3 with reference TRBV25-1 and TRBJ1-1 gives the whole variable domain EADIYQTPRYLVIGTGKKITLECSQTMGHDKMYWYQQDPGMELHLIHYSYGVNSTEKGDLSSESTVSRIRTEHFPLTLESARPSHTSQYLCASRGGVDSEAFFGQGTRLTVV.

CDR3 residues: CASSIEGGRRMNTEAFF. CDR3 in DNA: TGTGCCAGTAGTATAGAGGGGGGACGGAGAATGAACACTGAAGCTTTCTTT. This rearrangement joins TRBV19 to TRBJ1-1, with D possibly being TRBD1 (5 bases). Trimming took off 0 bases at V and 0 bases at J, with 14 bases between the two ends. There are 17 residues in the CDR3. The germline V gene encodes CDR1 LNHDA and CDR2 SQIVND (reference sequence). The entire variable domain, with the rest obtained from reference TRBV19 and TRBJ1-1, is as follows: DGGITQSPKYLFRKEGQNVTLSCEQNLNHDAMYWYRQDPGQGLRLIYYSQIVNDFQKGDIAEGYSVSREKKESFPLTVTSAQKNPTAFYLCASSIEGGRRMNTEAFFGQGTRLTVV.

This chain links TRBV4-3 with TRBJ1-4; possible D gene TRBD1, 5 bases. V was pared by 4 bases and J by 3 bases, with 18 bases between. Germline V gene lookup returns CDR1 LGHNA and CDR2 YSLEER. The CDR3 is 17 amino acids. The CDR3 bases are TGCGCCAGCAGCCCCGTTGGGGCCGTCCGGGCTAATGAAAAACTGTTTTTT. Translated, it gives CASSPVGAVRANEKLFF.

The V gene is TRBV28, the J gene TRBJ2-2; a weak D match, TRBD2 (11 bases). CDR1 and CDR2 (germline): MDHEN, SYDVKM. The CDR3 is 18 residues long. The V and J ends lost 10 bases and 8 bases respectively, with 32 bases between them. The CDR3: CATEDRGLLAGALGELFF. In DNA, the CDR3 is TGTGCCACCGAGGACAGGGGGTTACTAGCGGGAGCATTAGGGGAGCTGTTTTTT.

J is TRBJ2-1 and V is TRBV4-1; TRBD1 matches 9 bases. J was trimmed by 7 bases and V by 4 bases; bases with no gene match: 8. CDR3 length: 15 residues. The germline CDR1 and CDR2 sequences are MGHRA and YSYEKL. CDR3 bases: TGCGCCAGCAGCCGGGCGGGACAGGGCCCTAATGAGCAGTTCTTC. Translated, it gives CASSRAGQGPNEQFF.

The CDR3, as DNA: TGTGCCAGTAGGGCCGGGGGGCGGATTACTGAAGCTTTCTTT. This sequence encodes CASRAGGRITEAFF. The gene calls are TRBV19 and TRBJ1-1, with D possibly being TRBD1 (6 bases). The V end lost 6 bases, the J end lost 5 bases, and 16 bases lay between the germline ends. The CDR3 has 14 amino acids. Looked up from germline, CDR1 is LNHDA and CDR2 is SQIVND (reference sequence).

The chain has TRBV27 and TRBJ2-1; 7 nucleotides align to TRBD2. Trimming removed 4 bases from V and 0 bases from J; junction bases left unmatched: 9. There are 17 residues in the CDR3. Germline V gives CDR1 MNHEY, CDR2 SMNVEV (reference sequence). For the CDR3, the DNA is TGTGCCAGCAGTTCCCTGGCTAGCGGTTCCTCCTACAATGAGCAGTTCTTC. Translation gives CASSSLASGSSYNEQFF.

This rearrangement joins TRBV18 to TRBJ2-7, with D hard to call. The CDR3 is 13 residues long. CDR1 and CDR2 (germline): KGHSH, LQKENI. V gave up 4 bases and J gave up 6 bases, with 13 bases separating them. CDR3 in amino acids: CASSLANPREQYF. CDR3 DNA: TGTGCCAGCTCACTGGCCAACCCCCGCGAGCAGTACTTC.

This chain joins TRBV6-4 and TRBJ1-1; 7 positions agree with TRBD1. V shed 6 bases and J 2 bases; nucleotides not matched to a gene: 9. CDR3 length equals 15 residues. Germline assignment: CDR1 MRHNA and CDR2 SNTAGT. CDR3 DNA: TGTGCCAGCAGAGACACGGACAGGTTAAACACTGAAGCTTTCTTT. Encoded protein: CASRDTDRLNTEAFF.

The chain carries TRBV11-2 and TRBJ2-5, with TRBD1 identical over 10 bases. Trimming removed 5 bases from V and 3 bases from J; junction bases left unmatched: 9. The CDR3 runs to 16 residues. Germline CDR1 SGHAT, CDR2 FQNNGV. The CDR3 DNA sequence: TGTGCCAGCAGCCCTCTCGCCGGGACAGGGGAAGAGACCCAGTACTTC. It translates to CASSPLAGTGEETQYF.

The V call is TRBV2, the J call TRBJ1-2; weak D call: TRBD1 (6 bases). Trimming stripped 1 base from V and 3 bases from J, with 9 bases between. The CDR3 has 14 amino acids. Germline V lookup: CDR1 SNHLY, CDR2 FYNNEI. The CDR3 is CASSEVDSYYGYTF. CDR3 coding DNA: TGTGCCAGCAGTGAAGTGGACAGCTACTATGGCTACACCTTC.

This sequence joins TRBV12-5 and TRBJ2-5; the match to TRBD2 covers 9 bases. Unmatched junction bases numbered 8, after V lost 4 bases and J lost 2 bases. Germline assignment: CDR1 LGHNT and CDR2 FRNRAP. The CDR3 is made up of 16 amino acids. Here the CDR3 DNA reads TGTGCTAGTGGTTCCCCTGTAACTAGCGGGCAAGAGACCCAGTACTTC. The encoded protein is CASGSPVTSGQETQYF.

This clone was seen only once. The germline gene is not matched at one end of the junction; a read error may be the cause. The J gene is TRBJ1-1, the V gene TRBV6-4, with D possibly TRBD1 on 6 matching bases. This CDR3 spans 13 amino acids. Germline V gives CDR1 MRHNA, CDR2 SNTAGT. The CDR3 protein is CASSDSMGAELCF. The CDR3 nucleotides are TGTGCCAGCAGTGACTCGATGGGGGCAGAGCTCTGTTTT.

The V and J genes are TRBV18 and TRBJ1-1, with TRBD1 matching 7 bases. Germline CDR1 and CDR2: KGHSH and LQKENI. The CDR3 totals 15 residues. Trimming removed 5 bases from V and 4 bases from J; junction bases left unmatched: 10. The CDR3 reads CASSTRDRSTTEAFF. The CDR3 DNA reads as TGTGCCAGCTCAACTCGGGACAGAAGCACCACTGAAGCTTTCTTT.

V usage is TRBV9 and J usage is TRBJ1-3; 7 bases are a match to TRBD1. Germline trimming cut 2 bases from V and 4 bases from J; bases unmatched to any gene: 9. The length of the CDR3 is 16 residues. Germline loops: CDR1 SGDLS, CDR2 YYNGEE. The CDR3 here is CASSVSTGVGGNTIYF. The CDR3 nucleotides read TGTGCCAGCAGCGTTAGTACAGGGGTGGGAGGAAACACCATATATTTT.

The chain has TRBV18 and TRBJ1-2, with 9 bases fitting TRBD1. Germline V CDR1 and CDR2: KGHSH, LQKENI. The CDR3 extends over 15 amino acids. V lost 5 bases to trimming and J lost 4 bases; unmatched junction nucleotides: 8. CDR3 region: CASSSPDRGGYGYTF. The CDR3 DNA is TGTGCCAGCTCATCCCCAGACAGGGGGGGCTATGGCTACACCTTC.

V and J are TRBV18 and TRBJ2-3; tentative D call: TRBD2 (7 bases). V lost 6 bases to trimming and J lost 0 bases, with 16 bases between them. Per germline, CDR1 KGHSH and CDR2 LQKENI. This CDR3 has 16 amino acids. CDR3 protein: CASSNQRGGSTDTQYF. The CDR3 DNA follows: TGTGCCAGCTCCAACCAGCGCGGGGGCAGCACAGATACGCAGTATTTT.

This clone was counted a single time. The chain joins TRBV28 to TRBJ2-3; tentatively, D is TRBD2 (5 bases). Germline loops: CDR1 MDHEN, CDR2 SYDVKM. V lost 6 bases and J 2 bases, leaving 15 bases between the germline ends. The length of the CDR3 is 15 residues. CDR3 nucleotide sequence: TGTGCCAGCAGCCCTCGAGCGGAGACCACAGATACGCAGTATTTT. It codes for CASSPRAETTDTQYF.

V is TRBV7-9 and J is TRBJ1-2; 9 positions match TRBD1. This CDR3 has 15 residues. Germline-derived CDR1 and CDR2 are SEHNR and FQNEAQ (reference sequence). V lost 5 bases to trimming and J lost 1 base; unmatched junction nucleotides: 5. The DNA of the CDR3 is TGTGCCAGCAGCCGCCGGACAGGGGATAACTATGGCTACACCTTC. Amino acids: CASSRRTGDNYGYTF. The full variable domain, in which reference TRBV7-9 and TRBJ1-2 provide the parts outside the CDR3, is DTGVSQNPRHKITKRGQNVTFRCDPISEHNRLYWYRQTLGQGPEFLTYFQNEAQLEKSRLLSDRFSAERPKGSFSTLEIQRTEQGDSAMYLCASSRRTGDNYGYTFGSGTRLTVV.

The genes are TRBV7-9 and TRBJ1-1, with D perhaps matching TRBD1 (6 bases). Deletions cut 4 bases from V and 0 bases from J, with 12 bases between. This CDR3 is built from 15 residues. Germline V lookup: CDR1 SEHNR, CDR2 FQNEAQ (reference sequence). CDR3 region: CASSYGDILNTEAFF. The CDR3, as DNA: TGTGCCAGCAGCTATGGGGACATCCTGAACACTGAAGCTTTCTTT.